The 7 T cell receptor beta chains listed next were all sequenced from one sample in a study of T cells after yellow fever vaccination. Using its own MiXCR run on the 5' RACE reads, TCRdb lists one record per CDR3 protein. The sample lists hundreds of thousands of distinct CDR3 sequences; around 20% were seen once. Sequencing used PBMCs, obtained before the yellow fever booster vaccination. These receptor sequences come from a man between 18 and 29 years old who received the YFV17D yellow fever vaccine.

The chain is built from TRBV5-1 and TRBJ2-5; D not certain. Germline CDR1 is SGHRS and CDR2 is YFSETQ. The V end lost 3 bases, the J end lost 6 bases, and 9 bases lay between the germline ends. This CDR3 has 12 amino acids. In DNA form, the CDR3 reads TGCGCCAGCAGCTCAAACTTCCAGACCCAGTACTTC. Translation gives CASSSNFQTQYF.

A few counts support this clonotype. The gene calls are TRBV27 and TRBJ1-4, with D perhaps matching TRBD1 (5 bases). The V gene lost 8 bases and the J gene lost 3 bases, with 22 bases spanning the gap. The CDR3 has 17 amino acids. Germline CDR1 MNHEY, CDR2 SMNVEV (reference sequence). CDR3 residues: CASRQRDPRGANEKLFF. The CDR3 DNA reads TGTGCCAGCCGCCAAAGGGACCCCCGGGGCGCTAATGAAAAACTGTTTTTT.

This clonotype was seen only a few times. This chain connects TRBV4-3 to TRBJ1-2; 10 bases are shared with TRBD1. In germline, CDR1 is LGHNA, CDR2 YSLEER. With V trimmed by 4 bases and J by 4 bases, 9 bases remained unmatched. There are 16 residues in the CDR3. CDR3 sequence reads: CASSRVRGTGAYGYTF. CDR3 coding DNA: TGCGCCAGCAGCCGAGTCAGAGGGACAGGGGCCTATGGCTACACCTTC.

The chain employs TRBV12-3 or TRBV12-4 and TRBJ2-1; D uncertain. V lost 6 bases, J lost 11 bases, and 8 bases lay in between. The CDR3 is made up of 10 amino acids. CDR3 in DNA: TGTGCCAGCAGCATGCCCAAGCAGTTCTTC. It encodes CASSMPKQFF.

The rearrangement joins TRBV2 to TRBJ2-5; D unclear. From germline, CDR1 is SNHLY and CDR2 FYNNEI. The CDR3 extends over 13 amino acids. Trimming stripped 2 bases from V and 7 bases from J, with 11 bases between. CDR3 region: CASSETSSRTQYF. The DNA for the CDR3 is TGTGCCAGCAGTGAAACTTCTTCCAGGACCCAGTACTTC.

This clonotype was observed a handful of times. The chain links TRBV20-1 to TRBJ2-7; maybe TRBD2 (5 bases). CDR1 and CDR2 (germline): DFQATT, SNEGSKA (reference sequence). Trimming shortened V by 5 bases and J by 2 bases, and 16 bases separated the two germline ends. The CDR3 has 14 amino acids. CDR3 bases: TGCAGTGCTCATAGCGAGCAATTCCCCTACGAGCAGTACTTC. Its protein is CSAHSEQFPYEQYF.

V gene TRBV25-1 combines with J gene TRBJ2-5; TRBD2 might be the D (6 bases). Trimming cost V 2 bases and J 5 bases, with 15 bases left between them. CDR1 is MGHDK, CDR2 SYGVNS, per germline. The CDR3 sequence is 15 residues long. CDR3 sequence: CASSELPGRRETQYF. The CDR3 bases are TGTGCCAGCAGTGAACTCCCAGGGAGGAGGGAGACCCAGTACTTC.